This record covers a single T cell receptor beta chain. In the source study's methods: Amplification of reference gene primers was used by the study to estimate nucleated cell counts. The data were produced by immunoSEQ multiplex PCR, yet TCRdb's version contains in-frame clones alone and is incomplete. From that table come the V and J calls and clone size; the DNA was used to work out D and trimming. The repertoire consists of under 250,000 clones, with around 80% occurring once and the leading ten covering around 13%. This entry comes from a study of blood T cell repertoires in COVID-19. In the study overall: In each case, the material was cDNA or gDNA derived from T cells, B-cell-depleted T cells, or PBMCs.

This CDR3 region has 15 residues. V lost 2 bases to trimming and J lost 2 bases; unmatched junction nucleotides: 9. Germline CDR1 and CDR2: GTSNPN and SVGIG (reference sequence). The chain is built from TRBV30 and TRBJ2-7; 7 nucleotides agree with TRBD1. This receptor was taken from a human donor in a cohort sampled during active COVID-19. The sequenced material came from peripheral blood. The CDR3 DNA reads TGTGCCTGGAGTCTAGGGGGCGCGAATCCCTACGAGCAGTACTTC. This codes for CAWSLGGANPYEQYF.